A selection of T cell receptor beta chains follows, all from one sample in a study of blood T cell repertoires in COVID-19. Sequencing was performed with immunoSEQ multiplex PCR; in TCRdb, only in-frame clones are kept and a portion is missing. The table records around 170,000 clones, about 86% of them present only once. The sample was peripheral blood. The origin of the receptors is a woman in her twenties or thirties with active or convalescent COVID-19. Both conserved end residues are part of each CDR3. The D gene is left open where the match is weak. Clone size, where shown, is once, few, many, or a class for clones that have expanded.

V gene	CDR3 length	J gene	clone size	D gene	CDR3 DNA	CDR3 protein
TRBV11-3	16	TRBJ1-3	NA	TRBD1	TGTGCCAGCAGCTCCGGGACAGGGGGCTCTGGAAACACCATATATTTT	CASSSGTGGSGNTIYF
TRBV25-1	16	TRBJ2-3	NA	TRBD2	TGTGCCAGCAGTCCGGGACTAGCGGCACCCACAGATACGCAGTATTTT	CASSPGLAAPTDTQYF
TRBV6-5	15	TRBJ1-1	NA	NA	TGTGCCAGCAGTCGGCCCCTAGGGGGTGACACTGAAGCTTTCTTT	CASSRPLGGDTEAFF
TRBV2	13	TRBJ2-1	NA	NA	TGTGCCAGCAGTGAAGCGGCCGCCCATGAGCAGTTCTTC	CASSEAAAHEQFF
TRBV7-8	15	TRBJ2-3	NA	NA	TGTGCCAGCAGCTTAGGGGGCCTATTGACAGATACGCAGTATTTT	CASSLGGLLTDTQYF
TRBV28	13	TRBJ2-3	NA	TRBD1	TGTGCCAGCAGTTCCCAGGGGGTCGGTACGCAGTATTTT	CASSSQGVGTQYF
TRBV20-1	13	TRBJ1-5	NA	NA	TGCAGTGCTAGTTCGGGAGGCAATCAGCCCCAGCATTTT	CSASSGGNQPQHF
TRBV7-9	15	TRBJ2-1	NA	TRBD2	TGTGCCAGCAGCTCCGGGACTAGCGGGTTGAATGAGCAGTTCTTC	CASSSGTSGLNEQFF
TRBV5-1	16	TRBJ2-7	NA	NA	TGCGCCAGCAGCTTAGCCGCAGGAACAAACTCCTACGAGCAGTACTTC	CASSLAAGTNSYEQYF
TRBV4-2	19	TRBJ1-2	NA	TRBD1	TGTGCCAGCAGCCAAGATTTAAGTTCCCCGACAGGGGTTAGGGATGGCTACACCTTC	CASSQDLSSPTGVRDGYTF
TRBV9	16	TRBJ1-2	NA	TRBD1	TGTGCCAGCAGCGTCGCCCTGGACAGGCCTAACTATGGCTACACCTTC	CASSVALDRPNYGYTF
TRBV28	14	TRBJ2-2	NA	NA	TGTGCCAGCAGTTTAGTACAGGGAACCGGGGAGCTGTTTTTT	CASSLVQGTGELFF
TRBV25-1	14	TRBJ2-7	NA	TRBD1	TGTGCCAGCAGTGGGCAAACAGGGGGCTACGAGCAGTACTTC	CASSGQTGGYEQYF
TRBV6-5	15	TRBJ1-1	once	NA	TGTGCCAGCAGTTACCTACAGGGTGGGAACACTGAAGCTTTCTTT	CASSYLQGGNTEAFF
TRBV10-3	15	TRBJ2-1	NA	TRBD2	TGTGCCATCTCGGGACTAGCGGGGGGGTCCAATGAGCAGTTCTTC	CAISGLAGGSNEQFF
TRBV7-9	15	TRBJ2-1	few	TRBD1	TGTGCCAGCAGCTGGCCTCGACAGGGGAACAATGAGCAGTTCTTC	CASSWPRQGNNEQFF
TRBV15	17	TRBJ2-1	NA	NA	TGTGCCACCAGCAATGGGAGGCGGCCGGCGGCCCACAATGAGCAGTTCTTC	CATSNGRRPAAHNEQFF
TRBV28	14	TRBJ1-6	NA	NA	TGTGCCAGCTCCGGGGGTGGCTATAATTCACCCCTCCACTTT	CASSGGGYNSPLHF
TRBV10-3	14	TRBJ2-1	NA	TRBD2	TGTGCCATCAGGAGCCGGGGGGCCTACAATGAGCAGTTCTTC	CAIRSRGAYNEQFF
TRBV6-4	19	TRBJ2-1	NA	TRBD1	TGTGCCAGCAGCCCGACGGGGCTTCATACAGGGGGGTCCTACAATGAGCAGTTCTTC	CASSPTGLHTGGSYNEQFF
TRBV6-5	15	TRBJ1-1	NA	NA	TGTGCCAGCAGTTACTCGGGGACACAGAACACTGAAGCTTTCTTT	CASSYSGTQNTEAFF
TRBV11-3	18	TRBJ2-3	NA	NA	TGTGCCAGCAGCTTAGATTTTGGGGGGGACAGGAGCACAGATACGCAGTATTTT	CASSLDFGGDRSTDTQYF
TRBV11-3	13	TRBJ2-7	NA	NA	TGTGCCAGCAGCCTGGCGGGACCCTACGAGCAGTACTTC	CASSLAGPYEQYF
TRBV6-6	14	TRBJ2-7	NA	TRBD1	TGTGCCAGCAGCCCCGGACAGGGTGCCTACGAGCAGTACTTC	CASSPGQGAYEQYF